The clone carrying this TCR beta chain occurred many times. Time point meaning: newly diagnosed GD, antithyroid drugs for less than 3 months. From RNA extracted from PBMCs, the TCR library was made. This sample is part of a study of regulatory T cells in long-lasting Graves disease. HTBI primers from iRepertoire and Arm-PCR of CDR3 regions yielded the TCR beta libraries. TCRdb analysed the multiplex PCR reads with MiXCR anew, one entry per CDR3 protein. This sample yields hundreds of thousands of distinct CDR3 sequences, of which 15% to 20% are seen a single time; around 11% belongs to the top ten. This CDR3 comprises 14 residues. V lost 9 bases, J lost 4 bases, and 11 bases stayed unmatched. Germline values: CDR1 MNHEY, CDR2 SMNVEV (reference sequence). The sample was also linked to a second study, of T cells in Graves' hyperthyroidism and ophthalmopathy.

The clonotype was recovered from a man aged 18 to 35 with Graves disease. The chain recombines TRBV27 with TRBJ2-7; 8 nucleotides agree with TRBD2. The specimen was peripheral blood mononuclear cells (PBMCs), collected at new diagnosis, from a patient treated with antithyroid drugs. The CDR3 is CASSLAGKGYEQYF. DNA of the CDR3: TGTGCCAGTTCTTTAGCGGGAAAGGGGTACGAGCAGTACTTC.